This T cell receptor (beta chain) was profiled in a study of T-cell reconstitution after alpha-beta-depleted transplantation in children. The TCRbeta library incorporated unique molecular identifiers. TCRdb re-analysed the PCR reads in MiXCR, keeping a single row per CDR3 protein. The repertoire holds 670,000 or so distinct CDR3 sequences, with roughly 13% as singletons. Germline V gene lookup returns CDR1 SGHTA and CDR2 FQGNSA. This CDR3 has 15 amino acids. With V trimmed by 5 bases and J by 4 bases, 8 bases remained unmatched. Concerning this clonotype: Its matching antigen is unknown.

Study-level findings and limits: At one year after transplant, newly produced T cells mostly accounted for T-cell counts and diversity. About two months after transplant, alpha-beta T cells reportedly came from several hundred expanded graft clones.

The source was PBMCs, collected before TCRalphabeta/CD19-depleted stem cell transplant. V gene TRBV7-2 combines with J gene TRBJ2-1; 7 bases are shared with TRBD2. This TCR was sampled from a girl between 2 and 10 years old with congenital amegakaryocytic thrombocytopenia, due to receive a stem cell transplant. The CDR3 loop reads CASSIGLVGYNEQFF. CDR3 nucleotides: TGTGCCAGCAGCATCGGACTAGTGGGGTACAATGAGCAGTTCTTC.